The 23 T cell receptor beta chains given below trace back to one sample, sequenced in a study of T cell responses to AZD1222 COVID-19 vaccine (dated by TCRdb to about 2021). Per the publication, the time point label means: about 28 days (+/-7) after the second vaccine dose. Explained via the paper, the treatment or condition label denotes: meningococcal conjugate vaccine given as trial control. Receptor libraries were prepared by the immunoSEQ multiplex PCR assay. In TCRdb, the immuneACCESS table is reduced to in-frame sequences with V and J assigned. These tables do not hold every clone; where another copy was compared, an unresolved V gene accounts for under half, and the others remain unexplained. Within this sample are around 150,000 clones, with roughly nine tenths of them counted one time only. Of the sample, roughly 7.1% falls within the top ten clones. The source material was peripheral blood, sampled 28 days after the second dose of the MenACWY control vaccine. The receptors here all came from an adult who received the MenACWY meningococcal vaccine as a control.

In this sample, this clone turned up once. The chain combines TRBV27 with TRBJ1-1, with a possible D match to TRBD1 (6 bases). The V end lost 5 bases, the J end lost 4 bases, and 11 bases lay between the germline ends. Germline CDR1 reads MNHEY; CDR2 reads SMNVEV (reference sequence). The CDR3 extends over 13 amino acids. The CDR3 sequence is CASSITGFTEAFF. CDR3 bases: TGTGCCAGCAGTATAACAGGGTTCACTGAAGCTTTCTTT.

This sequence joins TRBV10-3 and TRBJ2-6, with 7 bases identical to TRBD2. Trimming cost V 9 bases and J 3 bases; bases outside gene matches: 2. Germline V gene data show CDR1 as ENHRY and CDR2 as SYGVKD. The CDR3 has 13 residues. The chain's CDR3 is CAIGRVGANVLTF. The CDR3 DNA reads as TGTGCCATAGGGAGGGTTGGGGCCAACGTCCTGACTTTC.

The rearrangement links TRBV18 to TRBJ1-6; no reliable D call. CDR1 KGHSH and CDR2 LQKENI come from the germline V gene. This CDR3 is built from 19 residues. The V end was cut by 1 base, the J end by 2 bases, with 18 bases between. CDR3 DNA sequence: TGTGCCAGCTCACCACTGGCTGACGTGGCAGGACCCTATAATTCACCCCTCCACTTT. This translates into CASSPLADVAGPYNSPLHF.

V gene TRBV19 combines with J gene TRBJ1-1; TRBD1 might be the D (6 bases). Trimming took 5 bases from V and 10 from J, leaving 14 bases between them. The CDR3 totals 12 residues. CDR1 is LNHDA and CDR2 is SQIVND in the germline V gene (reference sequence). The CDR3 sequence is CASSPQGLSAFF. CDR3 nucleotide sequence: TGTGCCAGTAGTCCACAGGGTCTATCAGCTTTCTTT.

The chain is built from TRBV19 and TRBJ1-3, with 8 bases that match TRBD1. J lost 2 bases, V lost 5 bases, and 5 bases had no gene match. CDR3 size: 15 residues. Per the germline V gene, CDR1 is LNHDA and CDR2 is SQIVND (reference sequence). CDR3 bases: TGTGCCAGTAGTGTGACAGGGGACGCTGGAAACACCATATATTTT. This sequence encodes CASSVTGDAGNTIYF.

Notes on this clone: Other DNA sequences in this sample translate to the same CDR3. This chain joins TRBV5-6 and TRBJ1-5; D not certain. The CDR3 extends over 13 amino acids. Trimming left V 2 bases short and J 2 bases short, with 5 bases between. The V gene's germline CDR1 is SGHDT and CDR2 YYEEEE. The CDR3 coding sequence is TGTGCCAGCAGCTTCCGGGGCAATCAGCCCCAGCATTTT. Amino acid sequence: CASSFRGNQPQHF.

This clone occurred once. The chain is built from TRBV15 and TRBJ1-5, with TRBD1 identical over 10 bases. The CDR3 is 18 amino acids. CDR1 and CDR2 (germline): LNHNV, YYDKDF (reference sequence). After removal of 5 bases from V and 4 bases from J, the junction contained 14 bases not matched to a gene. DNA of the CDR3: TGTGCCACCAGCCCTGGGGTGATTGGACAGGGGGAAAATCAGCCCCAGCATTTT. The encoded protein is CATSPGVIGQGENQPQHF.

The chain employs TRBV28 and TRBJ1-1; D gene unclear. CDR3 length equals 11 residues. Germline CDR1 MDHEN, CDR2 SYDVKM. Trimming took 3 bases from V and 10 from J, leaving 9 bases between them. CDR3: CASSLPHLAFF. Written as DNA, the CDR3 is TGTGCCAGCAGTTTGCCCCATTTAGCTTTCTTT. Together with reference TRBV28 and TRBJ1-1, the CDR3 gives the full variable domain: DVKVTQSSRYLVKRTGEKVFLECVQDMDHENMFWYRQDPGLGLRLIYFSYDVKMKEKGDIPEGYSVSREKKERFSLILESASTNQTSMYLCASSLPHLAFFGQGTRLTVV.

The chain joins TRBV3-1 (or the pseudogene TRBV3-2) to TRBJ1-2; D not certain. Germline CDR1 and CDR2: LGHDT and YNNKEL (reference sequence). Deletions cut 0 bases from V and 4 bases from J, with 6 bases between. There are 13 residues in the CDR3. The CDR3 protein is CASSQDRRYGYTF. DNA of the CDR3: TGTGCCAGCAGCCAAGATCGACGCTATGGCTACACCTTC.

The genes are TRBV28 and TRBJ2-2; D not certain. CDR1 and CDR2 from the germline V gene are MDHEN and SYDVKM. CDR3 size: 12 residues. In nucleotides, the CDR3 is TGTGCAGGTCAGAAGGCCAGCGGGGAGCTGTTTTTT. Protein sequence: CAGQKASGELFF.

The chain has TRBV7-2 and TRBJ2-5; 8 bases are a match to TRBD2. CDR1 and CDR2 from the germline V gene are SGHTA and FQGNSA. The V gene end was trimmed by 1 base and the J gene end by 5 bases; junction bases not matched to a gene: 9. This CDR3 region has 16 residues. The CDR3, as DNA: TGTGCCAGCAGCTTAGTCCCGGGAGGGCCGGGTGAGACCCAGTACTTC. It is translated as CASSLVPGGPGETQYF.

This clone showed up just once. The V call is TRBV7-9, the J call TRBJ2-3; D unclear. CDR3 size: 15 residues. Trimming took 8 bases from V and 2 from J, leaving 17 bases between them. CDR1 and CDR2 (germline): SEHNR, FQNEAQ (reference sequence). The CDR3 bases are TGTGCCAGCGCTTCGGGTTGGCAGCACACAGATACGCAGTATTTT. Translated, it gives CASASGWQHTDTQYF. Full variable domain (outside the CDR3, taken from reference TRBV7-9 and TRBJ2-3): DTGVSQNPRHKITKRGQNVTFRCDPISEHNRLYWYRQTLGQGPEFLTYFQNEAQLEKSRLLSDRFSAERPKGSFSTLEIQRTEQGDSAMYLCASASGWQHTDTQYFGPGTRLTVL.

The rearrangement links TRBV18 to TRBJ2-1; D not resolved. Germline CDR1 KGHSH, CDR2 LQKENI. V was clipped by 2 bases and J by 5 bases, with 7 bases between them. This CDR3 has 13 residues. The CDR3 is CASSPGQHNEQFF. The CDR3 region has the DNA TGTGCCAGCTCACCAGGGCAGCACAATGAGCAGTTCTTC.

This chain links TRBV7-9 with TRBJ2-1, with unresolved D. V was clipped by 2 bases and J by 6 bases, with 2 bases between them. Germline V gives CDR1 SEHNR, CDR2 FQNEAQ (reference sequence). The CDR3 loop spans 11 amino acids. The CDR3 is CASSLTNEQFF. The CDR3 nucleotides read TGTGCCAGCAGCTTAACCAATGAGCAGTTCTTC.

The V and J genes are TRBV25-1 and TRBJ2-7, with 10 bases aligning to TRBD1. The CDR3 is made up of 14 amino acids. V lost 4 bases, J lost 4 bases, and 4 bases stayed unmatched. Germline CDR1 is MGHDK and CDR2 is SYGVNS. The CDR3 DNA reads TGTGCCAGCAGTGGGGGGACAGGGGATTACGAGCAGTACTTC. Translating gives CASSGGTGDYEQYF.

J is TRBJ1-2 and V is TRBV6-5, with D tentatively TRBD1 (5 bases). The V end was cut by 0 bases, the J end by 3 bases, with 8 bases between. CDR3 length equals 14 residues. Germline V CDR1 and CDR2: MNHEY, SVGAGI. The CDR3 loop is CASSYSWGDYGYTF. The DNA for the CDR3 is TGTGCCAGCAGTTACTCGTGGGGGGACTATGGCTACACCTTC.

This clone was observed once. The V and J genes are TRBV19 and TRBJ2-7, with unresolved D. Between the trimmed V and J ends, which lost 4 bases and 0 bases, there was a span of 10 bases. This CDR3 is 14 amino acids long. Germline lookup yields CDR1 LNHDA and CDR2 SQIVND (reference sequence). The CDR3 bases are TGTGCCAGTAGTAGGGCCGGTAACTCCTACGAGCAGTACTTC. Its translation: CASSRAGNSYEQYF.

The V call is TRBV3-1 (or the pseudogene TRBV3-2), the J call TRBJ2-7; 10 bases line up with TRBD1. The CDR3 is made up of 16 amino acids. J gave up 4 bases and V 4 bases, and 10 bases lay outside the gene matches. Germline loops: CDR1 LGHDT, CDR2 YNNKEL (reference sequence). DNA of the CDR3: TGTGCCAGCAGCCGCGGGACGGGACAGGGGATTTACGAGCAGTACTTC. Amino acid sequence: CASSRGTGQGIYEQYF.

The genes are TRBV9 and TRBJ1-5, with TRBD1 identical over 9 bases. Unmatched junction bases numbered 8, after V lost 4 bases and J lost 6 bases. From germline, CDR1 is SGDLS and CDR2 YYNGEE. The CDR3 is 15 amino acids. The CDR3, as DNA: TGTGCCAGCAGCTCAGGACAGGGGTCGAGTCAGCCCCAGCATTTT. Translated, it gives CASSSGQGSSQPQHF.

The chain recombines TRBV18 with TRBJ1-3, with D unclear. The CDR3 consists of 14 residues. Germline values: CDR1 KGHSH, CDR2 LQKENI. V lost 5 bases and J lost 2, with 10 bases in between. CDR3 coding DNA: TGTGCCAGCTCAGCGGACGGGACTGGAAACACCATATATTTT. Translated, it gives CASSADGTGNTIYF.

This clone was detected once. V gene TRBV28 combines with J gene TRBJ2-7; no firm D call. V gave up 6 bases and J gave up 5 bases, with 11 bases separating them. The V gene's germline CDR1 is MDHEN and CDR2 SYDVKM. The CDR3 consists of 12 residues. The CDR3 DNA sequence: TGTGCCAGCAGGGATGATAAAAACGAGCAGTACTTC. Protein: CASRDDKNEQYF.

This clone has a single count. This chain links TRBV28 with TRBJ1-6; 7 nucleotides line up with TRBD1. Germline assignment: CDR1 MDHEN and CDR2 SYDVKM. Trimming cost V 7 bases and J 10 bases; bases outside gene matches: 10. This CDR3 is 14 amino acids long. CDR3 region: CASTSQRGLSPLHF. CDR3 sequence (DNA): TGTGCCAGCACTTCTCAAAGGGGGCTCTCACCCCTCCACTTT.

The chain combines TRBV5-1 with TRBJ2-7, with TRBD2 matching 8 bases. After removal of 4 bases from V and 3 bases from J, the junction contained 6 bases not matched to a gene. The CDR3 sequence is 14 residues long. The germline V gene encodes CDR1 SGHRS and CDR2 YFSETQ. The CDR3 spells CASSRGSGSYEQYF. Written as DNA, the CDR3 is TGCGCCAGCAGCCGGGGGAGCGGGAGCTACGAGCAGTACTTC.